The source of this TCR beta chain is a study of blood T cells in healthy people across ages. V lost 1 base to trimming and J lost 4 bases, with 14 bases between them. Germline V lookup: CDR1 MGHRA, CDR2 YSYEKL. CDR3 length: 15 amino acids. Researchers isolated at least 6 million PBMCs per sample. Using a J-beta primer mix together with a sample-barcoded 5' primer, a second PCR was run for roughly 6 to 12 cycles. MiXCR was run by TCRdb on the 5' RACE reads, yielding one entry per CDR3 protein. In the table there are roughly 1.5 million distinct CDR3 sequences, approximately 42% of which are singletons.

Sequencing was done on a sample of blood. The sequence derives from a woman aged 18 to 35 in good health. V and J are TRBV4-1 and TRBJ2-7; D possibly uses TRBD1 or TRBD2 (5 bases each). CDR3 residues: CASSQADGAGYEQYF. The CDR3 bases are TGCGCCAGCAGCCAAGCAGACGGGGCCGGATACGAGCAGTACTTC.